Below, one T cell receptor beta chain is given with its context. Its antigen is not known. CDR1 and CDR2 (germline): KGHSH, LQKENI. The CDR3 loop spans 14 amino acids. The V end lost 3 bases, the J end lost 1 base, and 10 bases lay between the germline ends. TCRdb fed the 5' RACE reads into MiXCR, producing one record per CDR3 protein. Among 400,000 to 500,000 distinct CDR3 sequences listed, around an eighth were seen once. The data were obtained in a study of identical twins. Whole-study findings and limits: Reduced insertions were recorded for abundant cord blood beta clonotypes, with no such pattern in memory repertoires.

The sample was also linked to a second study, of yellow fever vaccine responses in identical twins.

The chain employs TRBV18 and TRBJ2-7, with no clear D. Sequenced: CD4+ T cells sorted from blood. The clonotype was recovered from a woman between 18 and 29 years old in good health. CDR3 region: CASSPNPQSYEQYF. CDR3 nucleotides: TGTGCCAGCTCACCTAATCCCCAGTCCTACGAGCAGTACTTC.